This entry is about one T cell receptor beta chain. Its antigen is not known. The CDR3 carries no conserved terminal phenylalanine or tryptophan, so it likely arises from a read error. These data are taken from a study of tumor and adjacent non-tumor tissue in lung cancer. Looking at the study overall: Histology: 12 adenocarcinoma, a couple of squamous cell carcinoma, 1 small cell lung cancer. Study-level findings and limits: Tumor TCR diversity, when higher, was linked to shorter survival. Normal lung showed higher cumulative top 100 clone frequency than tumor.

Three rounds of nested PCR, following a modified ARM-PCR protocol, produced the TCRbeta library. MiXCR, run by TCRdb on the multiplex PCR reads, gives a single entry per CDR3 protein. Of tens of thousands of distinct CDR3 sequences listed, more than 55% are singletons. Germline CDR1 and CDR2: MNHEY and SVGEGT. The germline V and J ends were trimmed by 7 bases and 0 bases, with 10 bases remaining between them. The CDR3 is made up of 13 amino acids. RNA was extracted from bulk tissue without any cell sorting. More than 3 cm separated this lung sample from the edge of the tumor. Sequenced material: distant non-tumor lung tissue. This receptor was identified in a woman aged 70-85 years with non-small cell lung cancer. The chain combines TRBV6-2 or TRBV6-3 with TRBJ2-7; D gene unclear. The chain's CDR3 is CASKHTNSYEQYL. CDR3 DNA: TGTGCCAGCAAACATACGAACTCCTACGAGCAGTACTTA.